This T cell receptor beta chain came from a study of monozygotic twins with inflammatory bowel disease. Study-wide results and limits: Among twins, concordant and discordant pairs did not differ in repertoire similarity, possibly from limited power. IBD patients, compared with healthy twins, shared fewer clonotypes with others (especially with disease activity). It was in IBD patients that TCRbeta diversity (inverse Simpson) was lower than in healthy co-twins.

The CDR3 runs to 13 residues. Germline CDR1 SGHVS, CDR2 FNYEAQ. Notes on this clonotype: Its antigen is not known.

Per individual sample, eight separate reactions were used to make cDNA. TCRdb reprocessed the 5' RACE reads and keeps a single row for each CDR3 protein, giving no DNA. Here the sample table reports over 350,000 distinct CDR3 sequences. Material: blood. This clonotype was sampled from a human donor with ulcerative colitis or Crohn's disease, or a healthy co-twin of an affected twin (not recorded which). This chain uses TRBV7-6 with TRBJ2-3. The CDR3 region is CASSPFHTDTQYF.